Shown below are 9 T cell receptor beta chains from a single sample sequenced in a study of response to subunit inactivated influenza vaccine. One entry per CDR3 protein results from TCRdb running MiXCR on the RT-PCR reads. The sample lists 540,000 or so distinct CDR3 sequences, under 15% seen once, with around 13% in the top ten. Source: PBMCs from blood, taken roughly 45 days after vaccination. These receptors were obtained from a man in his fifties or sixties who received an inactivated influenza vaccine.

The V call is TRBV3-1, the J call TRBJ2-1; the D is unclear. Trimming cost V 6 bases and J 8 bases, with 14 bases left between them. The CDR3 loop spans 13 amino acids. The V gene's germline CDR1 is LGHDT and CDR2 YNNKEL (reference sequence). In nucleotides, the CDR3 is TGTGCCAGCAGTCGATCCGACTGGGATGAGCAGTTCTTC. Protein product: CASSRSDWDEQFF.

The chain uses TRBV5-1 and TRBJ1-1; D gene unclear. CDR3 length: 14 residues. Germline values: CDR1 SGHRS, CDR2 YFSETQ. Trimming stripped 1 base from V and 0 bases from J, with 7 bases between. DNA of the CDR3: TGCGCCAGCAGCTTGCCCGGAATGAACACTGAAGCTTTCTTT. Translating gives CASSLPGMNTEAFF.

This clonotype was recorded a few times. CDR3 coding DNA: TGTGCCAGCAGCTCCGACAGGGCGAAGTACGAGCAGTACTTC. Translating it yields CASSSDRAKYEQYF. V and J are TRBV7-9 and TRBJ2-7; TRBD1 matches at 7 bases. CDR1 is SEHNR and CDR2 is FQNEAQ in the germline V gene (reference sequence). The trim removed 4 bases at V and 4 bases at J, leaving 7 bases unmatched. CDR3 length equals 14 residues. Full variable domain (missing parts from reference TRBV7-9 and TRBJ2-7): DTGVSQNPRHKITKRGQNVTFRCDPISEHNRLYWYRQTLGQGPEFLTYFQNEAQLEKSRLLSDRFSAERPKGSFSTLEIQRTEQGDSAMYLCASSSDRAKYEQYFGPGTRLTVT.

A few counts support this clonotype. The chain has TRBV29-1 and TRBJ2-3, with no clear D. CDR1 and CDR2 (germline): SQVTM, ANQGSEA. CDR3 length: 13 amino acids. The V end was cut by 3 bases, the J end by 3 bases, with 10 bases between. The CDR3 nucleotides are TGCAGCGTTGATTGGGGAAGAACAGATACGCAGTATTTT. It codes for CSVDWGRTDTQYF.

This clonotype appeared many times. For the CDR3, the DNA is TGCAGCGTCAGGGGGTCCACAGATACGCAGTATTTT. Amino acids: CSVRGSTDTQYF. The genes are TRBV29-1 and TRBJ2-3, with 7 bases fitting TRBD1. CDR3 length: 12 residues. The ends lost 6 bases at V and 2 bases at J; junction bases unmatched: 2. Looked up from germline, CDR1 is SQVTM and CDR2 is ANQGSEA.

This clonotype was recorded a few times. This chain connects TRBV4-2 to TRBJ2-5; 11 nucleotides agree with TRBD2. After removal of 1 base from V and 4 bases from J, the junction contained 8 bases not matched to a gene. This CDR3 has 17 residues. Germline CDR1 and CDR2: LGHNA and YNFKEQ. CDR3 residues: CASSQGLAGSSGETQYF. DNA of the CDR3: TGTGCCAGCAGCCAAGGACTAGCGGGATCTTCGGGAGAGACCCAGTACTTC.

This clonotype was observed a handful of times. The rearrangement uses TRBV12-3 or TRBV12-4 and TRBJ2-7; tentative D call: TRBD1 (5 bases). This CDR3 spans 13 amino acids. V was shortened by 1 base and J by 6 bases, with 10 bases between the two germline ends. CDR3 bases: TGTGCCAGCAGTTTAGGGACATGGGGCGAGCAGTACTTC. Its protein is CASSLGTWGEQYF.

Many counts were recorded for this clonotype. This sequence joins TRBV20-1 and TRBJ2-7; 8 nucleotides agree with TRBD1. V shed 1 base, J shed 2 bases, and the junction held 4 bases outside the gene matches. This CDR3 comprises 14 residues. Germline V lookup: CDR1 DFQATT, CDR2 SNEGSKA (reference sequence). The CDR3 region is CSARGTGKAYEQYF. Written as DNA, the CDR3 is TGCAGTGCTAGAGGGACAGGGAAAGCCTACGAGCAGTACTTC.

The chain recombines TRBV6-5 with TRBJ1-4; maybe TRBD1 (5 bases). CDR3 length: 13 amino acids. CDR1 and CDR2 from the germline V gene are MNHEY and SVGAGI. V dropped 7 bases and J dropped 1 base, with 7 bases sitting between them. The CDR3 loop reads CASMGGTNEKLFF. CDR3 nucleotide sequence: TGTGCCAGCATGGGGGGAACTAATGAAAAACTGTTTTTT.